This T cell receptor (beta chain) came from a study of identical twins. Ten or more counts support this clonotype. No antigen is known for it. CDR3 length equals 22 residues. Germline loops: CDR1 MGHDK, CDR2 SYGVNS. The V end lost 6 bases, the J end lost 6 bases, and 40 bases lay between the germline ends. Each CDR3 protein gets one entry after TCRdb re-called the 5' RACE reads with MiXCR. Of some 200,000 distinct CDR3 sequences listed, around 8.1% are singletons. General study findings and limits: The abundant beta clonotypes from cord blood had fewer insertions, and memory repertoires had none of this. Diverse VJ usage suggested most zero-insertion clonotypes were not invariant T cells.

A further study also used this sample, focusing on yellow fever vaccine responses in identical twins. Turning to that study: The authors reported partly convergent, partly personalized vaccine responses in identical twins.

This chain links TRBV25-1 with TRBJ2-3; a possible D gene is TRBD2 (5 bases). The clonotype originates from a woman aged 18-35 years in good health. Sequencing was done on a sample of memory (CD45RO+) T cells sorted from blood. The CDR3 protein is CASSHKWFSSFSASPLKDTQYF. The CDR3 region has the DNA TGTGCCAGCAGCCACAAATGGTTTTCGAGTTTTTCGGCTAGCCCTTTAAAGGATACGCAGTATTTT. Full variable domain (outside the CDR3, taken from reference TRBV25-1 and TRBJ2-3): EADIYQTPRYLVIGTGKKITLECSQTMGHDKMYWYQQDPGMELHLIHYSYGVNSTEKGDLSSESTVSRIRTEHFPLTLESARPSHTSQYLCASSHKWFSSFSASPLKDTQYFGPGTRLTVL.